This T cell receptor beta chain was recorded in a study of beta chain features in type 1 diabetes (dated by TCRdb to 2016 to 2019). Regarding the complete study: No differences in mean age, gender distribution, total cell number or subset yield were found between patients and healthy donors. Regulatory and stem cell-like memory subsets were obtained from only 8 patients and about 8 healthy donors, while naive and central memory subsets were obtained from all 30 or so donors. A total of 90 million to 140 million sorted cells were examined across all samples, and RNA yield correlated strongly with the number of cells per subset. In the study, TCRB repertoires of sorted circulating CD4+ T cell subsets from recently diagnosed type 1 diabetes patients were compared with those of matched healthy donors. Results and caveats for the whole study, not just this receptor: Type 1 diabetes patients showed a moderate but significant shortening of TCRB CDR3 length in all four CD4+ subsets. The naive, central memory and regulatory TCRB repertoires appeared to resemble one another more closely among patients than among healthy donors. Sequencing cDNA rather than genomic DNA could over-represent highly expressing activated cells, although activation and CD3 levels did not differ between groups. Fewer insertions and more nucleotide deletions at VDJ recombination sites were observed in patients with type 1 diabetes, implying thymic rearrangement abnormalities. Shorter templates might have been favored by PCR, but patient and control samples were amplified and corrected together, so both groups would have been affected equally by any skew. Because the HLA sub-analyses included only small numbers of individuals, any influence of HLA type on TCRB rearrangement was left unresolved.

This clone has just one count. Its recognized antigen is unknown. The junction and the germline gene differ at one end; a read error may be behind it. The entire isolated RNA was reverse transcribed using the High Capacity cDNA Reverse Transcription Kit, and thus expressed TCRB transcripts were sequenced. Deep immunoSEQ sequencing was performed on naive, central memory and regulatory T cell samples, with an average of roughly 3.3 million total reads per sample. Sorted cells were lysed in RLT buffer, and RNA was extracted using DNase-treated RNeasy Micro or Mini kits according to cell number. Each cell subset was processed separately to prevent cross-contamination, with patient and healthy donor samples processed together. The immunoSEQ multiplex PCR was used to amplify TCRB sequences from cDNA, yielding 87-bp fragments that span the CDR3 region. Sequencing of the amplicons was done on the Illumina HiSeq platform. The paper's processing steps were these. PCR bias was computationally corrected using synthetic template baselines, reads within Hamming distance 2 were collapsed, and singletons that could not be merged were discarded. By aligning reads against IMGT, V, D and J genes, CDR3 length, and insertions or deletions at six rearrangement sites were assigned. Clonotype counts were normalized to sorted cell number within each subset before computing true diversity and Gini coefficients with the tcR R package. The overlap coefficient, calculated on TCRB nucleotide sequences, was used to quantify repertoire sharing. In TCRdb, the immuneACCESS table is reduced to in-frame sequences with V and J assigned. These tables do not hold every clone; where another copy was compared, an unresolved V gene accounts for under half, and the others remain unexplained. Clone size and V and J calls were adopted from that table, with D and trimming inferred from the DNA. In all, the sample holds about 160,000 clones, and about 9.8% of those were seen once. The ten biggest clones cover 2% to 3% of the sample.

From each donor, a single peripheral blood sample of 100 to 150 mL on average was drawn into heparinised tubes. A BD FACSAria II and a panel including CD45RO, CCR7, CD25, CD127, CD95 and CD27 were used to sort naive, central memory, regulatory and stem cell-like memory CD4+ T cells. All sorted populations exceeded 98% purity. Right away, PBMCs were isolated by Lymphoprep density gradient centrifugation and were stained directly, with no culture step. So that batch effects would be minimized, each experiment stained and sorted samples in pairs, pairing one healthy donor with one patient. The sample consisted of central memory CD4+ T cells from blood. This clonotype was obtained from a woman under 30 in good health.

Read as DNA, the sequence is TGCGCCAGCAGCCAGCAAACAGGGTACGGAAACATTCAGTACTTC. This gives the protein CASSQQTGYGNIQYF. The rearranged chain carries TRBV5-4 and TRBJ2-4; D gene: possibly TRBD1, on 6 matching bases. According to the germline V gene (reference sequence), CDR1 reads SGHNT and CDR2 reads YYREEE. The CDR3 spans 15 residues, from the cysteine through the phenylalanine. Left in the record is the CDR3 DNA by itself, 45 bases read in frame from the first base.